This entry describes one T cell receptor beta chain. With 7 bases removed from V and 1 base from J, the gap between germline ends came to 7 bases. The CDR3 length is 11 residues. Germline loops: CDR1 DFQATT, CDR2 SNEGSKA (reference sequence). The sample belongs to a study of blood T cell repertoires in COVID-19. The authors' processing: Estimates of nucleated cell counts were drawn from the amplification of reference gene primers. The data were produced by immunoSEQ multiplex PCR, yet TCRdb's version contains in-frame clones alone and is incomplete. That table is the source of V, J and clone size, and D and trimming were worked out from the DNA. The sample yields about 150,000 clones, around nine tenths seen once.

This sequence joins TRBV20-1 and TRBJ2-5, with D perhaps TRBD2 (5 bases). The TCR sequence derives from a human donor in a cohort sampled during active COVID-19. Sequencing used peripheral blood. DNA for the CDR3: TGCAGTGGGGAGAGCCAAGAGACCCAGTACTTC. It translates to CSGESQETQYF.